What follows describes a single TCR beta chain. The record originates from a study of shared T cell receptors in the human thymus. Assay used: immunoSEQ multiplex PCR; TCRdb lists only in-frame clones, some missing. The repertoire holds about 660,000 clones, with around 87% as singletons. The CDR3 sequence is 17 residues long. V was clipped by 4 bases and J by 0 bases; unmatched bases: 6. Germline loops: CDR1 LGHNA, CDR2 YSLEER. These data are also associated with another study on human thymus T cells.

Specimen: thymocytes. This TCR derives from a boy in the first two years of life with a congenital heart defect. The chain recombines TRBV4-3 with TRBJ2-1, with 10 bases fitting TRBD2. The DNA for the CDR3 is TGCGCCAGCAGCCCGTTTAGCGGGAGGAGCTCCTACAATGAGCAGTTCTTC. Amino acids: CASSPFSGRSSYNEQFF.